This TCR beta chain is drawn from a study of blood T cell repertoires in COVID-19. The wider study: Some COVID-19 samples were acute and others convalescent; all came from the United States, Italy and Spain. PBMCs, B-cell-depleted T cells, or T cells provided the cDNA or gDNA that made up the material.

Germline CDR1 SGHTA, CDR2 FQGTGA. CDR3 size: 14 residues. Trimming at V came to 1 base and at J to 7 bases, leaving 4 bases not matched to a gene. Enrollees, 18 to 89 years old, lived in about two dozen US areas. Cohort 3 donors were reported recovered after two negative PCRs, clearance, or symptom resolution. TCRdb's copy holds only in-frame clones and misses some; the assay was immunoSEQ multiplex PCR. The sample includes a few hundred thousand clones, approximately 90% of them seen just once. Sequenced input: PBMCs or T cells enriched from blood (not recorded which). The origin of this receptor is a woman younger than 35 who had recovered from COVID-19. The chain recombines TRBV7-3 with TRBJ1-3; 7 nucleotides match TRBD1. The CDR3 DNA is TGTGCCAGCAGCTTAATAGGGGGCGGGAACACCATATATTTT. Translated: CASSLIGGGNTIYF.